One sample yielded the 28 T cell receptor beta chains listed below, sequenced in a study of spatial heterogeneity in lung cancer. Described time point: blood at routine non-recurrence follow-up after resection. MiXCR was run by TCRdb on the 5' RACE reads, yielding one entry per CDR3 protein. The data hold 110,000 or so distinct CDR3 sequences, with 11% observed a single time. The sequencing used PBMCs, collected at follow-up. All receptors come from a female donor with early-stage non-small cell lung cancer.

This clonotype came up a few times. V gene TRBV27 combines with J gene TRBJ2-5; the D is unclear. Germline values: CDR1 MNHEY, CDR2 SMNVEV (reference sequence). V was pared by 0 bases and J by 0 bases, with 8 bases between. The CDR3 has 15 amino acids. CDR3 loop: CASSLSVLDQETQYF. CDR3 DNA sequence: TGTGCCAGCAGTTTATCAGTGCTAGACCAAGAGACCCAGTACTTC.

At least ten counts were recorded for this clonotype. The chain couples TRBV18 to TRBJ1-1; D remains unclear. Germline CDR1 and CDR2: KGHSH and LQKENI. The CDR3 covers 12 residues. The ends were cut back, 1 base at V and 7 bases at J, with 7 bases in the middle. The CDR3 DNA reads TGTGCCAGCTCACCACGTTGGGATGAAGCTTTCTTT. It specifies CASSPRWDEAFF. Full variable domain (missing parts from reference TRBV18 and TRBJ1-1): NAGVMQNPRHLVRRRGQEARLRCSPMKGHSHVYWYRQLPEEGLKFMVYLQKENIIDESGMPKERFSAEFPKEGPSILRIQQVVRGDSAAYFCASSPRWDEAFFGQGTRLTVV.

This clonotype was observed a few times. The rearrangement uses TRBV24-1 and TRBJ2-1, with 7 bases lining up with TRBD2. Germline loops: CDR1 KGHDR, CDR2 SFDVKD. The CDR3 extends over 15 amino acids. Trimming removed 6 bases from V and 4 bases from J; junction bases left unmatched: 8. CDR3 nucleotides: TGTGCCACCAGTTCCCGCGGGAGTGGTTACAATGAGCAGTTCTTC. It is translated as CATSSRGSGYNEQFF.

This sequence joins TRBV5-1 and TRBJ2-5; a weak D match, TRBD2 (6 bases). Trimming removed 1 base from V and 2 bases from J, with 9 bases in between. Germline V CDR1 and CDR2: SGHRS, YFSETQ. The CDR3 loop spans 14 amino acids. CDR3 sequence: CASSLSSGQETQYF. The CDR3 coding sequence is TGCGCCAGCAGCTTGAGTAGCGGACAAGAGACCCAGTACTTC.

This clonotype was seen only a few times. The V call is TRBV12-3 or TRBV12-4, the J call TRBJ1-6; D is unresolved. V was pared by 5 bases and J by 13 bases, with 15 bases between. CDR3 size: 13 residues. The CDR3 protein is CASSLSNVFPLHF. The CDR3 DNA follows: TGTGCCAGCAGTCTCTCTAACGTATTTCCCCTCCACTTT.

The chain carries TRBV4-2 and TRBJ1-4; no clear D. The germline CDR1 and CDR2 sequences are LGHNA and YNFKEQ. The ends were cut back, 0 bases at V and 4 bases at J, with 12 bases in the middle. There are 16 residues in the CDR3. The CDR3: CASSQELGEGNEKLFF. CDR3 DNA: TGTGCCAGCAGCCAAGAGCTTGGGGAGGGTAATGAAAAACTGTTTTTT.

CDR3 in amino acids: CASSPREVGLRYEQYF. CDR3 DNA sequence: TGTGCCAGTAGCCCCAGGGAGGTCGGGCTCCGCTACGAGCAGTACTTC. The V call is TRBV19, the J call TRBJ2-7, with D possibly TRBD2 on 6 matching bases. The CDR3 loop spans 16 amino acids. V lost 6 bases, J lost 3 bases, and 21 bases lay in between. Germline V gene sequence: CDR1 LNHDA, CDR2 SQIVND (reference sequence).

The gene calls are TRBV7-4 and TRBJ2-1, with 10 bases lining up with TRBD2. The germline CDR1 and CDR2 sequences are SGHVT and SQSDAQ. After removal of 3 bases from V and 6 bases from J, the junction contained 8 bases not matched to a gene. The CDR3 totals 16 residues. CDR3 amino acids: CASSFSSGSSSNEQFF. The DNA for the CDR3 is TGTGCCAGCAGCTTCTCTAGCGGGAGTAGCTCCAATGAGCAGTTCTTC.

This clonotype showed up just a few times. The chain recombines TRBV28 with TRBJ1-1, with a tentative D call TRBD1 (5 bases). The CDR3 covers 13 residues. Germline assignment: CDR1 MDHEN and CDR2 SYDVKM. Trimming took off 1 base at V and 10 bases at J, with 13 bases between the two ends. For the CDR3, the DNA is TGTGCCAGCAGTTTATCCGGACATAGGGGAGCTTTCTTT. This sequence encodes CASSLSGHRGAFF.

In its sample, this clonotype was seen a few times. The chain employs TRBV10-3 and TRBJ2-1; 8 bases fit TRBD2. The CDR3 has 13 residues. Trimming removed 6 bases from V and 6 bases from J; junction bases left unmatched: 4. The germline V gene has CDR1 ENHRY and CDR2 SYGVKD. The CDR3: CAISSGSLNEQFF. CDR3 nucleotides: TGTGCCATCAGCAGCGGGAGCCTCAATGAGCAGTTCTTC.

This clonotype showed up just a few times. This chain uses TRBV5-4 with TRBJ2-7; the D call may be TRBD1 or TRBD2 (6 bases each). This CDR3 has 15 residues. V was pared by 4 bases and J by 5 bases, with 19 bases between. CDR1 and CDR2 (germline): SGHNT, YYREEE (reference sequence). CDR3 nucleotides: TGTGCCAGCAGCCAGCCTAAAGGGCGGGACAACGAGCAGTACTTC. Its protein product is CASSQPKGRDNEQYF.

V and J are TRBV2 and TRBJ2-7; D gene uncertain. The V gene's germline CDR1 is SNHLY and CDR2 FYNNEI. The CDR3 is made up of 11 amino acids. The V gene lost 8 bases and the J gene lost 2 bases, with 7 bases spanning the gap. The CDR3 loop reads CASLRTYEQYF. CDR3 DNA sequence: TGTGCCAGCTTGCGGACCTACGAGCAGTACTTC.

This clonotype was found many times. The chain has TRBV11-2 and TRBJ2-1; D not resolved. Germline V gives CDR1 SGHAT, CDR2 FQNNGV. The CDR3 runs to 15 residues. V was shortened by 0 bases and J by 5 bases, with 11 bases between the two germline ends. CDR3 sequence reads: CASSLDLGTNNEQFF. The CDR3 DNA is TGTGCCAGCAGCTTAGATCTAGGCACAAACAATGAGCAGTTCTTC.

V and J are TRBV11-2 and TRBJ2-1; 13 nucleotides match TRBD2. The CDR3 runs to 19 residues. Germline CDR1 and CDR2: SGHAT and FQNNGV. J was trimmed by 0 bases and V by 2 bases; bases with no gene match: 7. CDR3 loop: CASSLTPRTSGSSYNEQFF. The CDR3 DNA sequence: TGTGCCAGCAGCTTAACCCCGAGGACTAGCGGGAGCTCCTACAATGAGCAGTTCTTC.

The chain recombines TRBV7-2 with TRBJ1-3; 8 bases agree with TRBD1. This CDR3 is 15 amino acids long. With V trimmed by 5 bases and J by 3 bases, 6 bases remained unmatched. The V gene's germline CDR1 is SGHTA and CDR2 FQGNSA. For the CDR3, the DNA is TGTGCCAGCAGCCCGTCAGGGGGCGTTGGAAACACCATATATTTT. It specifies CASSPSGGVGNTIYF.

This clonotype was detected ten times or more. The chain joins TRBV28 to TRBJ2-1; D uncertain. V was trimmed by 6 bases and J by 0 bases, leaving 12 bases between them. There are 15 residues in the CDR3. The germline CDR1 and CDR2 sequences are MDHEN and SYDVKM. The CDR3 spells CASRARIFSYNEQFF. The CDR3 DNA is TGTGCCAGCAGGGCTCGGATTTTCTCCTACAATGAGCAGTTCTTC.

V usage is TRBV4-2 and J usage is TRBJ1-2, with D possibly matching TRBD1 (6 bases). There are 16 residues in the CDR3. Trimming left V 0 bases short and J 3 bases short, with 14 bases between. The germline CDR1 and CDR2 sequences are LGHNA and YNFKEQ. Here the CDR3 reads CASSQDLNRVDYGYTF. The CDR3 DNA follows: TGTGCCAGCAGCCAAGATCTAAACAGGGTGGACTATGGCTACACCTTC.

The chain joins TRBV28 to TRBJ2-1; TRBD1 might be the D (5 bases). Germline CDR1 and CDR2: MDHEN and SYDVKM. The CDR3 loop spans 12 amino acids. V dropped 7 bases and J dropped 4 bases, with 8 bases sitting between them. The CDR3 DNA is TGTGCCAGCACGACAGTATACAATGAGCAGTTCTTC. Translating it yields CASTTVYNEQFF.

The chain recombines TRBV20-1 with TRBJ1-2; D uncertain. Germline V gene lookup returns CDR1 DFQATT and CDR2 SNEGSKA (reference sequence). The CDR3 loop spans 13 amino acids. V gave up 2 bases and J gave up 6 bases, with 13 bases separating them. For the CDR3, the DNA is TGCAGTGCTAGAAGAACGACAACCCATGGCTACACCTTC. Translating it yields CSARRTTTHGYTF.

This chain uses TRBV28 with TRBJ2-1; perhaps TRBD2 as D (5 bases). The V end was cut by 4 bases, the J end by 2 bases, with 9 bases between. The CDR3 is 14 residues long. Germline V gene data show CDR1 as MDHEN and CDR2 as SYDVKM. Here the CDR3 reads CASSYSDPYNEQFF. In DNA, the CDR3 is TGTGCCAGCAGTTATAGCGACCCCTACAATGAGCAGTTCTTC.

The chain uses TRBV6-5 and TRBJ1-5, with a weak D call TRBD1 (5 bases). There are 16 residues in the CDR3. Germline V gene sequence: CDR1 MNHEY, CDR2 SVGAGI. Trimming removed 0 bases at V and 2 bases at J, with 11 bases between. The CDR3 DNA reads as TGTGCCAGCAGTTACTCAGGGACGGCCGGCAATCAGCCCCAGCATTTT. Its translation is CASSYSGTAGNQPQHF.

This clonotype was counted between two and nine times. The genes are TRBV5-1 and TRBJ1-4; D possibly corresponds to TRBD1 (6 bases). V lost 3 bases and J 4 bases, leaving 13 bases between the germline ends. Germline-derived CDR1 and CDR2 are SGHRS and YFSETQ. The CDR3 extends over 15 amino acids. This chain's CDR3 is CASSSMPGVNEKLFF. For the CDR3, the DNA is TGCGCCAGCAGCTCAATGCCAGGGGTTAATGAAAAACTGTTTTTT.

V and J are TRBV29-1 and TRBJ1-5; TRBD1 is a possible D gene (5 bases). The CDR3 loop spans 12 amino acids. The V gene lost 5 bases and the J gene lost 7 bases, with 12 bases spanning the gap. The germline gives CDR1 SQVTM, CDR2 ANQGSEA. In nucleotides, the CDR3 is TGCAGCGTTAGGGACCCCGGCCAGCCCCAGCATTTT. Translated: CSVRDPGQPQHF.

This clonotype was observed at least ten times. The chain couples TRBV5-1 to TRBJ1-2, with 10 bases identical to TRBD1. Germline V lookup: CDR1 SGHRS, CDR2 YFSETQ. Germline trimming cut 0 bases from V and 6 bases from J; bases unmatched to any gene: 5. This CDR3 is built from 15 residues. The CDR3 DNA reads as TGCGCCAGCAGCTTGGCCGAAGACAGGGGGCATGGCTACACCTTC. Its translation: CASSLAEDRGHGYTF.

The CDR3 reads CASSPPGETSGRPFF. CDR3 coding DNA: TGTGCCAGCAGTCCCCCTGGTGAGACTAGCGGGAGGCCGTTCTTC. This chain links TRBV3-1 with TRBJ2-1, with 13 nucleotides matching TRBD2. Germline CDR1 is LGHDT and CDR2 is YNNKEL (reference sequence). After removal of 6 bases from V and 15 bases from J, the junction contained 14 bases not matched to a gene. This CDR3 is 15 amino acids long.

This clonotype appeared a few times. V usage is TRBV4-1 and J usage is TRBJ2-2; 7 bases agree with TRBD2. Germline CDR1 reads MGHRA; CDR2 reads YSYEKL. The CDR3 is made up of 16 amino acids. Germline trimming cut 5 bases from V and 2 bases from J; bases unmatched to any gene: 8. CDR3: CASSKSPGGNTGELFF. The CDR3 DNA reads TGCGCCAGCAGCAAATCGCCGGGAGGCAACACCGGGGAGCTGTTTTTT.

The genes are TRBV4-2 and TRBJ2-3; D is possibly TRBD1 or TRBD2 (5 bases each). Trimming left V 0 bases short and J 4 bases short, with 20 bases between. This CDR3 has 18 amino acids. CDR1 and CDR2 (germline): LGHNA, YNFKEQ. This chain's CDR3 is CASSQEPLGRSVADTQYF. For the CDR3, the DNA is TGTGCCAGCAGCCAAGAGCCGTTGGGACGGTCCGTAGCAGATACGCAGTATTTT.

This clonotype was counted at least ten times. CDR3 nucleotides: TGTGCCAGCAGCCAAGATGCCATTGGCTACACCTTC. It translates to CASSQDAIGYTF. V usage is TRBV4-2 and J usage is TRBJ1-2; D unresolved. This CDR3 has 12 residues. Trimming stripped 0 bases from V and 7 bases from J, with 6 bases between. Germline-derived CDR1 and CDR2 are LGHNA and YNFKEQ.